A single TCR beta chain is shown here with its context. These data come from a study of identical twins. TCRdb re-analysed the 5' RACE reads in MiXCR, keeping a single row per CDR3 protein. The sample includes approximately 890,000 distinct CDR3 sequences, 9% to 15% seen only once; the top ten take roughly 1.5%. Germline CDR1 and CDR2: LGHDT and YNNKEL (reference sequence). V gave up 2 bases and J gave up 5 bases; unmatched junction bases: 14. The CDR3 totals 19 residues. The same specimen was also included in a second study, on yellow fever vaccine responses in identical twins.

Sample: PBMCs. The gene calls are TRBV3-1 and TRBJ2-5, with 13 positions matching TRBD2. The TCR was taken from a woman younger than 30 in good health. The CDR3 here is CASSQRTGLAGTRGETQYF. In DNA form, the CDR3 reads TGTGCCAGCAGCCAACGGACGGGACTAGCGGGGACGCGAGGGGAGACCCAGTACTTC.